A selection of T cell receptor beta chains follows, all from one sample in a study of blood T cells in healthy people across ages. TCRdb reprocessed the 5' RACE reads via MiXCR and lists one record per CDR3 protein. The sample lists some 780,000 distinct CDR3 sequences; about 56% were seen once. Input material: blood. These receptors were obtained from a man between 35 and 55 years old in good health. The conserved cysteine and the conserved F or W are not part of the CDR3 here. Each record gives: CDR3 protein, V gene, J gene.

cdr3_aa: ASSYSISASGTSEDGYT
v_call: TRBV6-2/TRBV6-3
j_call: TRBJ1-2

cdr3_aa: SANREGGYEQY
v_call: TRBV20-1
j_call: .

cdr3_aa: ASSPGGAQETQY
v_call: TRBV7-2
j_call: TRBJ2-5

cdr3_aa: ASRRELAGFDEQF
v_call: TRBV27
j_call: TRBJ2-1

cdr3_aa: ASRRRVQDDYGYT
v_call: TRBV5-1
j_call: TRBJ1-2

cdr3_aa: SAAGTVQETQY
v_call: TRBV20-1
j_call: TRBJ2-5

cdr3_aa: ANGQGGTGANVLT
v_call: TRBV10-3
j_call: TRBJ2-6

cdr3_aa: ASSQDLRAQGLAKYEQY
v_call: TRBV3-1
j_call: TRBJ2-7

cdr3_aa: ASSVVYSGGYEQY
v_call: TRBV9
j_call: TRBJ2-7

cdr3_aa: ASSQEAAFSLEYNEQF
v_call: TRBV3-1
j_call: TRBJ2-1

cdr3_aa: ASSQGPDSPLH
v_call: TRBV3-1
j_call: TRBJ1-6

cdr3_aa: ASSPRGVAGALDPYNEQF
v_call: TRBV5-1
j_call: TRBJ2-1

cdr3_aa: ASSYGTGGSSFHTEAF
v_call: TRBV6-5
j_call: TRBJ1-1

cdr3_aa: ASSDGWTGGVGELF
v_call: TRBV7-2
j_call: TRBJ2-2

cdr3_aa: ASSPDRMGTDTQY
v_call: TRBV7-2
j_call: TRBJ2-3

cdr3_aa: ASSPTPGPFTYEQY
v_call: TRBV28
j_call: TRBJ2-7

cdr3_aa: ASSPMGAVNTEAF
v_call: TRBV11-3
j_call: TRBJ1-1

cdr3_aa: ASSLVGQGRKTQY
v_call: TRBV12-3/TRBV12-4
j_call: TRBJ2-5

cdr3_aa: ASRHAQGSQETQY
v_call: TRBV5-1
j_call: TRBJ2-5

cdr3_aa: ASSEGQEQFYEQY
v_call: TRBV13
j_call: TRBJ2-7

cdr3_aa: ASSQRGGGADTQY
v_call: TRBV4-3
j_call: TRBJ2-3

cdr3_aa: ASSPYDRGGDSPLH
v_call: TRBV9
j_call: TRBJ1-6

cdr3_aa: ASSFGGAIYEQY
v_call: TRBV28
j_call: TRBJ2-7

cdr3_aa: ASRATPNTEAF
v_call: TRBV2
j_call: TRBJ1-1

cdr3_aa: SAGTSGGRETQY
v_call: TRBV20-1
j_call: TRBJ2-5

cdr3_aa: ASSRGLEPGELF
v_call: TRBV7-3
j_call: TRBJ2-2

cdr3_aa: SAMGTYNSPLH
v_call: TRBV29-1
j_call: TRBJ1-6

cdr3_aa: ASSARGGVSNQPQH
v_call: TRBV7-2
j_call: TRBJ1-5

cdr3_aa: SASGRGGESTDTQY
v_call: TRBV20-1
j_call: TRBJ2-3

cdr3_aa: ASRADAYNEQF
v_call: TRBV2
j_call: TRBJ2-1

cdr3_aa: ASTLPPGQSTNEKLF
v_call: TRBV2
j_call: TRBJ1-4

cdr3_aa: ASGQDLLRGYT
v_call: TRBV14
j_call: TRBJ1-2

cdr3_aa: ASSHPSGGAETQY
v_call: TRBV4-1
j_call: .

cdr3_aa: ASSARSGGSANEKLF
v_call: TRBV5-1
j_call: TRBJ1-4

cdr3_aa: ASSSGTSGGARETQY
v_call: TRBV9
j_call: TRBJ2-5

cdr3_aa: ASSPGQGEPGANVLT
v_call: TRBV7-2
j_call: TRBJ2-6

cdr3_aa: ASSLRGGAKNIQY
v_call: TRBV7-9
j_call: TRBJ2-4

cdr3_aa: ATSDQRRGSSYNEQF
v_call: TRBV24-1
j_call: TRBJ2-1

cdr3_aa: ASSQDRAGGPVNEQF
v_call: TRBV4-3
j_call: TRBJ2-1

cdr3_aa: ASSYGTEGEELF
v_call: TRBV6-2/TRBV6-3
j_call: TRBJ1-4

cdr3_aa: ASSLTAGVGEQF
v_call: TRBV5-1
j_call: TRBJ2-1

cdr3_aa: ASSKRTGLAGYNEQF
v_call: TRBV5-1
j_call: TRBJ2-1

cdr3_aa: ASSLGGRSFEQF
v_call: TRBV5-4
j_call: TRBJ2-1

cdr3_aa: ASSGDPKGTQY
v_call: TRBV11-3
j_call: TRBJ2-5

cdr3_aa: ASSYMGTQPQH
v_call: TRBV6-6
j_call: TRBJ1-5

cdr3_aa: ASKASGQETQY
v_call: TRBV28
j_call: TRBJ2-5

cdr3_aa: SALGRTSGHSYNEQF
v_call: TRBV20-1
j_call: TRBJ2-1

cdr3_aa: ASSRNRRPSTDTQY
v_call: TRBV7-3
j_call: TRBJ2-3

cdr3_aa: ASSFKYYEQY
v_call: TRBV28
j_call: TRBJ2-7

cdr3_aa: ASRTPGVANEKLF
v_call: TRBV7-9
j_call: TRBJ1-4

cdr3_aa: ASSGTSGIHNEQF
v_call: TRBV5-1
j_call: TRBJ2-1

cdr3_aa: ASSQVEGGYSYNEQF
v_call: TRBV4-1
j_call: TRBJ2-1

cdr3_aa: SVRGNTGELF
v_call: TRBV29-1
j_call: TRBJ2-2

cdr3_aa: ASSLFGQPQH
v_call: TRBV27
j_call: TRBJ1-5

cdr3_aa: ASSQDSRGFSYEQY
v_call: TRBV4-3
j_call: TRBJ2-7

cdr3_aa: ASSLGRPEGNTIY
v_call: TRBV6-6
j_call: TRBJ1-3

cdr3_aa: ASSLGPGPTSGGYT
v_call: TRBV5-4
j_call: TRBJ1-2